This entry lists 21 T cell receptor beta chains sequenced from one sample in a study of OX40 agonist ivuxolimab in advanced cancers. Assay used: immunoSEQ multiplex PCR; TCRdb lists only in-frame clones, some missing. The table lists about 100,000 clones, over 75% of them singletons, with 0.15% to 0.2% in the top ten. The sequencing used CD4+ or CD8+ T cells sorted from blood, collected in a trial of the OX40 agonist ivuxolimab. The receptors were gathered from an adult with an advanced solid tumor such as melanoma, head and neck, liver or kidney cancer.

The table lists this clone with a few counts. The chain links TRBV19 to TRBJ1-2; 9 positions agree with TRBD1. J lost 5 bases, V lost 4 bases, and 11 bases had no gene match. The germline V gene encodes CDR1 LNHDA and CDR2 SQIVND (reference sequence). This CDR3 has 16 amino acids. CDR3 sequence (DNA): TGTGCCAGTAGTAGCCTGCGGGGGACAGGGCCTTATGGCTACACCTTC. It yields the protein CASSSLRGTGPYGYTF.

This chain's CDR3 is CAWSLKDPSSPLHF. The CDR3 DNA reads TGTGCCTGGAGTTTAAAGGACCCTTCATCACCCCTCCACTTT. This chain uses TRBV30 with TRBJ1-6; D gene uncertain. Trimming shortened V by 2 bases and J by 10 bases, and 15 bases separated the two germline ends. CDR1 is GTSNPN and CDR2 is SVGIG in the germline V gene (reference sequence). This CDR3 is built from 14 residues.

The sample holds many counts of this clone. The V gene is TRBV19, the J gene TRBJ1-5; D is possibly TRBD1 (6 bases). Germline V gene data show CDR1 as LNHDA and CDR2 as SQIVND (reference sequence). This CDR3 is 14 amino acids long. The germline V and J ends were trimmed by 7 bases and 2 bases, with 12 bases remaining between them. Here the CDR3 reads CASNRVFGNQPQHF. The CDR3 DNA is TGTGCCAGTAACAGGGTCTTCGGCAATCAGCCCCAGCATTTT. Full variable domain (rest looked up from reference TRBV19 and TRBJ1-5): DGGITQSPKYLFRKEGQNVTLSCEQNLNHDAMYWYRQDPGQGLRLIYYSQIVNDFQKGDIAEGYSVSREKKESFPLTVTSAQKNPTAFYLCASNRVFGNQPQHFGDGTRLSIL.

The chain joins TRBV10-1 to TRBJ2-7; D is ambiguous. There are 12 residues in the CDR3. Trimming cost V 8 bases and J 0 bases, with 8 bases left between them. Germline lookup yields CDR1 WNHNN and CDR2 SYGVQD (reference sequence). The CDR3: CASGSDSYEQYF. DNA of the CDR3: TGCGCCAGCGGCAGCGACTCCTACGAGCAGTACTTC.

The chain has TRBV29-1 and TRBJ2-7; the D gene is possibly TRBD2 (5 bases). The germline CDR1 and CDR2 sequences are SQVTM and ANQGSEA. The CDR3 length is 12 residues. V lost 6 bases to trimming and J lost 1 base, with 10 bases between them. For the CDR3, the DNA is TGCAGCGTCGGGGATTGGTCCTACGAGCAGTACTTC. Translated, it gives CSVGDWSYEQYF.

This clone was detected once. The chain uses TRBV28 and TRBJ2-7; D uncertain. Germline CDR1 and CDR2: MDHEN and SYDVKM. V gave up 5 bases and J gave up 3 bases, with 5 bases separating them. The CDR3 loop spans 11 amino acids. CDR3 region: CASSHHYEQYF. The CDR3 DNA reads as TGTGCCAGCAGTCACCACTACGAGCAGTACTTC.

In its sample, this clone was seen a few times. The chain uses TRBV28 and TRBJ2-7, with D perhaps TRBD2 (6 bases). The CDR3 extends over 16 amino acids. V was clipped by 5 bases and J by 1 base, with 18 bases between them. In germline, CDR1 is MDHEN, CDR2 SYDVKM. CDR3 nucleotides: TGTGCCAGCAGTCCGATGCGGGGCGTGCGATCCTACGAGCAGTACTTC. Translated: CASSPMRGVRSYEQYF.

The chain recombines TRBV6-5 with TRBJ1-6; TRBD1 is a possible D gene (5 bases). Trimming shortened V by 7 bases and J by 9 bases, and 13 bases separated the two germline ends. The CDR3 sequence is 13 residues long. Germline lookup yields CDR1 MNHEY and CDR2 SVGAGI. The CDR3 reads CASMIRGGSPLHF. CDR3 DNA sequence: TGTGCCAGCATGATACGGGGCGGTTCACCCCTCCACTTT.

The chain combines TRBV15 with TRBJ2-7, with 7 bases matching TRBD2. The trim removed 1 base at V and 1 base at J, leaving 7 bases unmatched. The CDR3 covers 16 residues. Germline values: CDR1 LNHNV, CDR2 YYDKDF (reference sequence). The CDR3 sequence: CATSRVRAGVSYEQYF. CDR3 nucleotides: TGTGCCACCAGCAGAGTCCGCGCGGGAGTGTCCTACGAGCAGTACTTC.

The J gene is TRBJ1-2, the V gene TRBV15, with TRBD1 matching over 7 bases. This CDR3 has 16 amino acids. After removal of 0 bases from V and 6 bases from J, the junction contained 10 bases not matched to a gene. Germline V gene data show CDR1 as LNHNV and CDR2 as YYDKDF (reference sequence). CDR3 protein: CATSRDPGGREDGYTF. DNA for the CDR3: TGTGCCACCAGCAGAGATCCAGGGGGTCGTGAGGATGGCTACACCTTC.

This sequence joins TRBV5-1 and TRBJ1-4; no definite D call. CDR1 and CDR2 (germline): SGHRS, YFSETQ. V lost 0 bases to trimming and J lost 4 bases, with 7 bases between them. The CDR3 sequence is 14 residues long. CDR3 in DNA: TGCGCCAGCAGCTTGGTGCCAGATAATGAAAAACTGTTTTTT. It is translated as CASSLVPDNEKLFF. Full variable domain (missing parts from reference TRBV5-1 and TRBJ1-4): KAGVTQTPRYLIKTRGQQVTLSCSPISGHRSVSWYQQTPGQGLQFLFEYFSETQRNKGNFPGRFSGRQFSNSRSEMNVSTLELGDSALYLCASSLVPDNEKLFFGSGTQLSVL.

J is TRBJ2-5 and V is TRBV28; a possible D gene is TRBD2 (5 bases). The CDR3 runs 14 residues. The V end was cut by 8 bases, the J end by 7 bases, with 20 bases between. CDR1 and CDR2 from the germline V gene are MDHEN and SYDVKM. CDR3: CASHQDPSRGTQYF. CDR3 nucleotides: TGTGCCAGCCACCAGGACCCAAGCCGGGGGACCCAGTACTTC.

The chain is built from TRBV18 and TRBJ2-2; D might be TRBD2 (6 bases). With 0 bases removed from V and 4 bases from J, the gap between germline ends came to 9 bases. The CDR3 runs to 15 residues. CDR1 KGHSH and CDR2 LQKENI come from the germline V gene. DNA for the CDR3: TGTGCCAGCTCACCACCGGGACTCATCACCGGGGAGCTGTTTTTT. Translated, it gives CASSPPGLITGELFF.

The rearrangement links TRBV5-4 to TRBJ2-1, with D unresolved. V shed 4 bases and J shed 7 bases, with 15 bases lying between them. CDR1 is SGHNT, CDR2 YYREEE, per germline (reference sequence). This CDR3 has 14 residues. The CDR3 DNA is TGTGCCAGCAGCGCCTTAAGCATTGTGAATGAGCAGTTCTTC. It translates to CASSALSIVNEQFF.

V gene TRBV10-1 combines with J gene TRBJ2-1; D may correspond to TRBD1 or TRBD2 (6 bases each). This CDR3 has 14 residues. Trimming took 8 bases from V and 8 from J, leaving 19 bases between them. CDR1 and CDR2 (germline): WNHNN, SYGVQD (reference sequence). CDR3 nucleotides: TGCGCCAGCGGAGGGACAAGGATGGGGGATGAGCAGTTCTTC. Residues: CASGGTRMGDEQFF.

The chain couples TRBV7-6 to TRBJ2-7; D is ambiguous. Trimming cost V 1 base and J 6 bases, with 13 bases left between them. Germline loops: CDR1 SGHVS, CDR2 FNYEAQ. This CDR3 region has 14 residues. CDR3 DNA sequence: TGTGCCAGCAGCTTAGTTGGCAGCCAAGGCGAGCAGTACTTC. Translation: CASSLVGSQGEQYF.

The chain has TRBV19 and TRBJ2-6; either TRBD1 or TRBD2 may fit D (5 bases each). The germline gives CDR1 LNHDA, CDR2 SQIVND (reference sequence). V shed 4 bases and J shed 6 bases, with 13 bases lying between them. The CDR3 runs to 15 residues. The CDR3 bases are TGTGCCAGTAGTACAGGGACGGCTGAGGCCAACGTCCTGACTTTC. Translated: CASSTGTAEANVLTF.

There are a few counts of this clone. This sequence joins TRBV5-1 and TRBJ2-3; D is ambiguous. The CDR3 loop spans 14 amino acids. Germline CDR1 SGHRS, CDR2 YFSETQ. V gave up 1 base and J gave up 5 bases, with 11 bases separating them. This chain's CDR3 is CASSLKQYGDTQYF. CDR3 sequence (DNA): TGCGCCAGCAGCTTGAAACAGTACGGAGATACGCAGTATTTT.

The gene calls are TRBV30 and TRBJ2-7; maybe TRBD1 (6 bases). This CDR3 spans 11 amino acids. Germline loops: CDR1 GTSNPN, CDR2 SVGIG (reference sequence). V lost 8 bases to trimming and J lost 5 bases, with 13 bases between them. CDR3 in DNA: TGTGCCGGATCAGGGGACCACGAGCAGTACTTC. The encoded protein is CAGSGDHEQYF. Supplemented by reference TRBV30 and TRBJ2-7, the full variable domain reads SQTIHQWPATLVQPVGSPLSLECTVEGTSNPNLYWYRQAAGRGLQLLFYSVGIGQISSEVPQNLSASRPQDRQFILSSKKLLLSDSGFYLCAGSGDHEQYFGPGTRLTVT.

This sequence joins TRBV7-9 and TRBJ2-7, with 9 positions matching TRBD1. The length of the CDR3 is 16 residues. In germline, CDR1 is SEHNR, CDR2 FQNEAQ (reference sequence). Trimming removed 0 bases from V and 6 bases from J; junction bases left unmatched: 9. CDR3 DNA sequence: TGTGCCAGCAGCTTAGCGGGACAGGGTTTTTTGAGCGAGCAGTACTTC. Translated: CASSLAGQGFLSEQYF.

V usage is TRBV7-2 and J usage is TRBJ2-1, with D perhaps matching TRBD1 or TRBD2 (6 bases each). The V gene lost 5 bases and the J gene lost 2 bases, with 13 bases spanning the gap. Germline V gives CDR1 SGHTA, CDR2 FQGNSA. The CDR3 sequence is 15 residues long. The CDR3 reads CASSHPGGAYNEQFF. CDR3 sequence (DNA): TGTGCCAGCAGCCACCCCGGGGGCGCCTACAATGAGCAGTTCTTC.